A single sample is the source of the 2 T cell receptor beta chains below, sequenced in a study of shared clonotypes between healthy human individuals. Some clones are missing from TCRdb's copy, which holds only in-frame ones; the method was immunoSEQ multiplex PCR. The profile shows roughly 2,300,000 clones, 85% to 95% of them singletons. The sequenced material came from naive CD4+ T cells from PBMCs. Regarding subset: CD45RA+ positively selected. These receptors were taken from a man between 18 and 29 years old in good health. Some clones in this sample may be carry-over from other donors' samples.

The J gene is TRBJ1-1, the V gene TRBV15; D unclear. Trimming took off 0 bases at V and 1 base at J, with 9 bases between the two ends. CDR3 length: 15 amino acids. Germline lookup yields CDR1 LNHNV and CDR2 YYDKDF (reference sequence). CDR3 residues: CATSRDPLPNTEAFF. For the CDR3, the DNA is TGTGCCACCAGCAGAGATCCCCTCCCGAACACTGAAGCTTTCTTT.

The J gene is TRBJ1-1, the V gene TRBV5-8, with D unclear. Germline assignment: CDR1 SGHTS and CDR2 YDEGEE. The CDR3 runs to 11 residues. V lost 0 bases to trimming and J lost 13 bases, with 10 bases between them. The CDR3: CASSLVTFGFF. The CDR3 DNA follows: TGTGCCAGCAGCTTGGTTACCTTCGGTTTCTTT.